Listed here are 11 T cell receptor beta chains from one sample, sequenced in a study of CD8+ T cells in alopecia areata. Sample treatment: oral pan-JAK inhibitor, 5-10 mg twice daily. Isolated RNA was reverse transcribed into cDNA used as the sequencing template. Using immunoSEQ multiplex PCR, the repertoire was profiled, and TCRdb retains in-frame clones only, with some absent. The top ten hold 13% to 15% of the sample, which has under 200,000 clones, less than 80% seen once. The sample in question was CD4+ T cells sorted from blood, obtained at week 24, from a patient treated with tofacitinib. The receptor set was obtained from a human donor with alopecia areata.

This clone was seen a few times. The CDR3 DNA sequence: TGTGCCAGCAGAGAAGGACAGGTCTATGGCTACACCTTC. Translated, it gives CASREGQVYGYTF. The chain joins TRBV6-6 to TRBJ1-2; 7 bases match TRBD1. The J segment lost 4 bases and the V segment lost 6 bases, leaving 5 bases of the junction unmatched. The germline gives CDR1 MNHNY, CDR2 SVGAGI (reference sequence). The CDR3 length is 13 residues.

This clone turned up a few times. The chain joins TRBV29-1 to TRBJ2-3, with D possibly matching TRBD2 (6 bases). The CDR3 is made up of 13 amino acids. V lost 7 bases, J lost 4 bases, and 15 bases lay in between. From germline, CDR1 is SQVTM and CDR2 ANQGSEA. The CDR3 bases are TGCAGCGGTGGGGGGTGGCTTCCAGATACGCAGTATTTT. Its protein is CSGGGWLPDTQYF.

The V call is TRBV9, the J call TRBJ2-3; D call uncertain. The ends were cut back, 2 bases at V and 0 bases at J, with 1 base in the middle. The CDR3 runs 12 residues. The germline V gene has CDR1 SGDLS and CDR2 YYNGEE. The CDR3 reads CASSVSTDTQYF. The DNA for the CDR3 is TGTGCCAGCAGCGTCAGCACAGATACGCAGTATTTT.

Written as DNA, the CDR3 is TGCGCCAGCAGCCCCCCGCGACAGGGGGCTAATAACTCCTACGAGCAGTACTTC. This sequence encodes CASSPPRQGANNSYEQYF. The chain employs TRBV5-1 and TRBJ2-7, with 10 positions matching TRBD1. The V and J ends lost 4 bases and 0 bases, in that order; junction bases with no gene match: 13. The CDR3 is 18 amino acids. Per germline, CDR1 SGHRS and CDR2 YFSETQ.

This clone has ten or more counts. This rearrangement joins TRBV7-9 to TRBJ2-7, with TRBD1 matching 7 bases. The CDR3 runs 15 residues. Germline V gene sequence: CDR1 SEHNR, CDR2 FQNEAQ (reference sequence). V lost 5 bases, J lost 5 bases, and 12 bases stayed unmatched. The chain's CDR3 is CASSPRGIGSHEQYF. CDR3 sequence (DNA): TGTGCCAGCAGCCCCAGGGGGATCGGGTCCCACGAGCAGTACTTC.

This clone was seen more than once but under ten times. V and J are TRBV15 and TRBJ1-2; no clear D gene. V dropped 0 bases and J dropped 8 bases, with 10 bases sitting between them. The CDR3 sequence is 13 residues long. Looked up from germline, CDR1 is LNHNV and CDR2 is YYDKDF (reference sequence). CDR3 region: CATSRDTVRGYTF. DNA for the CDR3: TGTGCCACCAGCAGAGATACAGTTAGGGGCTACACCTTC.

This rearrangement joins TRBV5-1 to TRBJ1-1; the D gene is possibly TRBD1 (5 bases). CDR1 is SGHRS, CDR2 YFSETQ, per germline. V lost 4 bases to trimming and J lost 1 base, with 14 bases between them. This CDR3 is built from 15 residues. The CDR3, as DNA: TGCGCCAGCAGCATTCTGTCGGGGGAGAACACTGAAGCTTTCTTT. It translates to CASSILSGENTEAFF.

The chain carries TRBV9 and TRBJ2-1; D not resolved. V was pared by 2 bases and J by 7 bases, with 10 bases between. The CDR3 runs 13 residues. Germline lookup yields CDR1 SGDLS and CDR2 YYNGEE. CDR3 sequence: CASSVHKANEQFF. The CDR3 region has the DNA TGTGCCAGCAGCGTCCACAAGGCTAATGAGCAGTTCTTC.

V is TRBV23-1 and J is TRBJ1-5, with D unclear. TRBV23-1 is sorted into the ORF group, with uncertain function. This CDR3 region has 16 residues. The V end was cut by 3 bases, the J end by 2 bases, with 14 bases between. In DNA, the CDR3 is TGCGCCAGCAGTCAGATCCCCACAGAGGGCAATCAGCCCCAGCATTTT. Protein sequence: CASSQIPTEGNQPQHF.

The V and J genes are TRBV11-2 and TRBJ1-5; the match to TRBD1 covers 10 bases. Looked up from germline, CDR1 is SGHAT and CDR2 is FQNNGV. With V trimmed by 5 bases and J by 6 bases, 7 bases remained unmatched. This CDR3 spans 15 amino acids. The CDR3 DNA follows: TGTGCCAGCAGCCCAGACAGGGGGCGGACTCAGCCCCAGCATTTT. Amino acids: CASSPDRGRTQPQHF.

V usage is TRBV29-1 and J usage is TRBJ1-2, with D possibly TRBD1 on 6 matching bases. The CDR3 contains 14 residues. V was clipped by 5 bases and J by 3 bases, with 16 bases between them. Germline V gives CDR1 SQVTM, CDR2 ANQGSEA. In DNA, the CDR3 is TGCAGCGTTCTTGGGACAAAGGGGGACTATGGCTACACCTTC. Translation: CSVLGTKGDYGYTF.